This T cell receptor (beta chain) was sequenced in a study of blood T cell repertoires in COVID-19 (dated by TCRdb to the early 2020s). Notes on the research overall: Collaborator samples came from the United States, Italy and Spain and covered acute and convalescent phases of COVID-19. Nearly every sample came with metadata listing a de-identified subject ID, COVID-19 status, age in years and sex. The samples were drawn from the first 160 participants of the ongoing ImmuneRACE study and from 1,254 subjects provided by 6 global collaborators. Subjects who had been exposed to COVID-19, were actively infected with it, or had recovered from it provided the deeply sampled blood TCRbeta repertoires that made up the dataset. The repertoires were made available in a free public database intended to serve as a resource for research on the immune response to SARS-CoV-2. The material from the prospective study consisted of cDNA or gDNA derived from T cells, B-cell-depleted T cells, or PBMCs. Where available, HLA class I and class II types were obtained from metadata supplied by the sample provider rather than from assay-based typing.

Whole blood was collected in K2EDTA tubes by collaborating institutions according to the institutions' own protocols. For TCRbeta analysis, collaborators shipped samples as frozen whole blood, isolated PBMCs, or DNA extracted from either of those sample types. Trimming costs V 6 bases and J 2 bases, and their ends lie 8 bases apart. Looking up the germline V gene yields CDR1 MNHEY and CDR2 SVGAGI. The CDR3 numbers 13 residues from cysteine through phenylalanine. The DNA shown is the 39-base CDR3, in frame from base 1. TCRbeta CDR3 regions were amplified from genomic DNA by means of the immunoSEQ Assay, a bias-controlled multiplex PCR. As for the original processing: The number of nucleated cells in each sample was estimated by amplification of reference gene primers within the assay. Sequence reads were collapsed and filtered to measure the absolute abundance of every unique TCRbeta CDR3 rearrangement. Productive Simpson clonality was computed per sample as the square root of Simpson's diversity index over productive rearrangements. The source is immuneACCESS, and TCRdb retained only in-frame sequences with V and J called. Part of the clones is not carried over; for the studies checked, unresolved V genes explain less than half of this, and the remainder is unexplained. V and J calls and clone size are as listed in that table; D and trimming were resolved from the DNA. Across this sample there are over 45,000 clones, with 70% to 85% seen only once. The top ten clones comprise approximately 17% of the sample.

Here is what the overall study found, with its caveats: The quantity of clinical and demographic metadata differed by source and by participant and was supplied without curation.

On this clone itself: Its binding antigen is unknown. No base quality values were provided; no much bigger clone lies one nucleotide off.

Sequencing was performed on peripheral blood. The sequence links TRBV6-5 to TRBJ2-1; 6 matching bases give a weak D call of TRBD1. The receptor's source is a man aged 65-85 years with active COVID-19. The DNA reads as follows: TGTGCCAGCAGGGGACAAACCTACAATGAGCAGTTCTTC. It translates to CASRGQTYNEQFF.